The present T cell receptor beta chain was sequenced within a study of blood T cell repertoires in COVID-19. Across the study: Acute and convalescent COVID-19 specimens originated in the United States, Italy and Spain. PBMCs, B-cell-depleted T cells, or T cells provided the cDNA or gDNA that made up the material.

Trimming took 0 bases from V and 2 from J, leaving 8 bases between them. From germline, CDR1 is MNHNS and CDR2 SASEGT. This CDR3 is 14 amino acids long. How the authors handled the data: It was from reference gene primer amplification that nucleated cell counts were estimated. Data came from immunoSEQ multiplex PCR; TCRdb stores just in-frame clones and leaves some out. Clonal size and the V and J genes are those of that table, whereas D and trimming came from the DNA. The data contain tens of thousands of clones, under 85% of them singletons. Sequenced material: peripheral blood. The receptor was derived from a woman aged 45-65 years with acute or convalescent COVID-19. V is TRBV6-1 and J is TRBJ2-7; D gene uncertain. The CDR3 here is CASSEAKLTYEQYF. CDR3 nucleotide sequence: TGTGCCAGCAGTGAAGCAAAGCTCACCTACGAGCAGTACTTC.